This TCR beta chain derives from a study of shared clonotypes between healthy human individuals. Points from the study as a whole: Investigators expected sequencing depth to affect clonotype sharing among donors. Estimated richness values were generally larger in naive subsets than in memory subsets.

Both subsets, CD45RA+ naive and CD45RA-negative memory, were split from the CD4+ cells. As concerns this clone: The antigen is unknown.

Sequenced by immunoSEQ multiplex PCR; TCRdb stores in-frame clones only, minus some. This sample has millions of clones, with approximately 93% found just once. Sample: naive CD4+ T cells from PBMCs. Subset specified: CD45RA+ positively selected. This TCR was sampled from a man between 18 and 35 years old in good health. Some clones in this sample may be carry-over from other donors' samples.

The chain's CDR3 is CASRPILLAGRDYEQYF. The CDR3, as DNA: TGTGCCAGCAGGCCCATCCTGCTAGCGGGCAGAGACTACGAGCAGTACTTC. J is TRBJ2-7 and V is TRBV27; TRBD2 matches at 8 bases. The CDR3 contains 17 residues. The germline V gene encodes CDR1 MNHEY and CDR2 SMNVEV (reference sequence). V lost 6 bases to trimming and J lost 3 bases; unmatched junction nucleotides: 16.